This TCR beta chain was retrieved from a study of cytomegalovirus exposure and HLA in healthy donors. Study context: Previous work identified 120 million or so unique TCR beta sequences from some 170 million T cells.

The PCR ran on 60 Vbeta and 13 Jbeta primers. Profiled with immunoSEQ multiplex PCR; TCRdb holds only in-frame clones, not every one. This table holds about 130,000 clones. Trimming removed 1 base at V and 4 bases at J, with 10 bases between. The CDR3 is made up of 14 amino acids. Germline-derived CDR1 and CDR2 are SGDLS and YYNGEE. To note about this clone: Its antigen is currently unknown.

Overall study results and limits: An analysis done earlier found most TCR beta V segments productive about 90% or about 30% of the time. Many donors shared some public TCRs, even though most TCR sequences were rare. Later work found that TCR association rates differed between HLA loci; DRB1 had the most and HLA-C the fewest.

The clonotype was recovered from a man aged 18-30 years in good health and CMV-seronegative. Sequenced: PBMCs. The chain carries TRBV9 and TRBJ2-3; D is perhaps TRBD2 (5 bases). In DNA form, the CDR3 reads TGTGCCAGCAGCGTATTGCGGGCGGCAGATACGCAGTATTTT. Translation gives CASSVLRAADTQYF.